This TCR beta chain was sequenced during a study of blood T cell repertoires in COVID-19. The assay was immunoSEQ multiplex PCR, and TCRdb's table has in-frame clones only and misses some. The sample includes 75,000 to 90,000 clones, approximately 78% of them seen just once. V was pared by 5 bases and J by 2 bases, with 7 bases of the junction left unmatched. CDR3 length equals 15 residues. Germline V gene data show CDR1 as MNHEY and CDR2 as SVGAGI. The sequenced sample was peripheral blood. This rearrangement joins TRBV6-5 to TRBJ2-7; TRBD2 agrees at 9 bases. This TCR was recovered from a man in his 60s with COVID-19, enrolled during active disease. CDR3: CASSIIAGETYEQYF. For the CDR3, the DNA is TGTGCCAGCAGTATAATAGCGGGAGAGACCTACGAGCAGTACTTC.